Listed below are T cell receptor beta chains from one sample, sequenced in a study of blood T cell repertoires in COVID-19. Sequenced by immunoSEQ multiplex PCR; TCRdb stores in-frame clones only, minus some. The table has about 100,000 clones, 70% to 90% seen once. The sample comprised peripheral blood. These receptors were collected from a man aged 35 to 55 with active or convalescent COVID-19. Both conserved end residues are part of each CDR3. The order of the fields is D gene, clone size, V gene, J gene, CDR3 DNA, CDR3 protein. The D gene is left open where the match is weak. The size entry is marked missing in some rows and otherwise reads once, few, many or a size class.

>.|.|TRBV6-6|TRBJ1-2
TGTGCCAGCAGCTATTTCGGTGACAGAGGCTACACCTTC
CASSYFGDRGYTF
>TRBD1|.|TRBV19|TRBJ2-1
TGTGCCAGTAGCAGACGGACAGGCTCCTACAATGAGCAGTTCTTC
CASSRRTGSYNEQFF
>TRBD2|few|TRBV4-2|TRBJ2-2
TGTGCCAGCAGCCTCAACTTCCTAGCGGGGGTTGAGGCCGGGGAGCTGTTTTTT
CASSLNFLAGVEAGELFF
>.|.|TRBV27|TRBJ1-6
TGTGCCAGCAGTTCAGGACAGCTTTGGGCCTCACCCCTCCACTTT
CASSSGQLWASPLHF
>.|.|TRBV18|TRBJ1-1
TGTGCCAGCTCACCAGATCTACTAAGCCCTGAAGCTTTCTTT
CASSPDLLSPEAFF
>.|.|TRBV18|TRBJ1-2
TGTGCCAGCTCACCCATGGACAGTTTTAACTATGGCTACACCTTC
CASSPMDSFNYGYTF
>.|.|TRBV19|TRBJ2-5
TGTGCCAGTAGTCCGGCGGTCATACGCGGGGAGACCCAGTACTTC
CASSPAVIRGETQYF
>TRBD1|.|TRBV9|TRBJ1-6
TGTGCCAGCAGCGCCTACGACAGGGGAAATTCACCCCTCCACTTT
CASSAYDRGNSPLHF
>.|.|TRBV18|TRBJ2-3
TGTGCCAGCTCACCACAAGGAGCCTCTAGCACAGATACGCAGTATTTT
CASSPQGASSTDTQYF
>.|few|TRBV7-9|TRBJ2-7
TGTGCCAGCAGCGCCCGGTACGAGCAGTACTTC
CASSARYEQYF
>TRBD1|.|TRBV18|TRBJ1-4
TGTGCCAGCTCACCACAAACCCAGGGGGCGACTAATGAAAAACTGTTTTTT
CASSPQTQGATNEKLFF
>TRBD1|.|TRBV3-1/TRBV3-2|TRBJ2-1
TGTGCCAGCAGCCAAGGGCGGACAGGGAGGCAGTTCTTC
CASSQGRTGRQFF
>TRBD1|.|TRBV7-9|TRBJ1-1
TGTGCCAGCAGCTTAGTAGGGACAGGGGGCACTGAAGCTTTCTTT
CASSLVGTGGTEAFF
>.|few|TRBV7-2|TRBJ1-4
TGTGCCAGCACCCGGGGATCTGAAAAACTGTTTTTT
CASTRGSEKLFF
>.|.|TRBV11-3|TRBJ1-2
TGTGCCAGCAGCTTAGATTCGGGTTATGGCTACACCTTC
CASSLDSGYGYTF
>TRBD1|once|TRBV18|TRBJ1-4
TGTGCCAGCTCACCACCGGGACAGGCAAATGAAAAACTGTTTTTT
CASSPPGQANEKLFF
>TRBD1|few|TRBV7-3|TRBJ1-2
TGTGCCAGCAGCTGGACCGGGACAGGGGACTATGGCTACACCTTC
CASSWTGTGDYGYTF
>.|.|TRBV20-1|TRBJ1-1
TGCAGTCCAGAGGGGGCTGAAGCTTTCTTT
CSPEGAEAFF